This is a list of T cell receptor beta chains from one sample in a study of OX40 agonist ivuxolimab in advanced cancers. The method was immunoSEQ multiplex PCR; TCRdb's version includes in-frame clones alone and lacks a portion of them. The table has 77,000 or so clones, under 95% seen once; the top ten hold more than 9.5%. This sample comprised CD4+ or CD8+ T cells sorted from blood, obtained in a trial of the OX40 agonist ivuxolimab. These receptors originate from an adult with an advanced solid tumor such as melanoma, head and neck, liver or kidney cancer. The CDR3 runs from the conserved cysteine through the conserved F or W. Each record gives: V gene, clone size, D gene, J gene, CDR3 protein, CDR3 DNA. A D gene is named only where the DNA matches it firmly. Rows give clone size only sometimes, using once, few, many, or a class for an expanded clone.

TRBV4-1,-,-,TRBJ2-1,CASSALSYNEQFF,TGCGCCAGCAGCGCCCTGTCCTACAATGAGCAGTTCTTC
TRBV27,-,-,TRBJ2-6,CASSGVSGANVLTF,TGTGCCAGCAGTGGGGTATCTGGGGCCAACGTCCTGACTTTC
TRBV4-3,once,-,TRBJ1-2,CASSQVEGDYGYTF,TGCGCCAGCAGCCAAGTTGAAGGGGACTATGGCTACACCTTC
TRBV6-5,once,-,TRBJ2-6,CASSYSARSGANVLTF,TGTGCCAGCAGTTACTCGGCTCGCTCTGGGGCCAACGTCCTGACTTTC
TRBV5-3,-,TRBD1,TRBJ1-5,CARRNDRGGQPQHF,TGTGCCAGAAGGAATGACAGGGGAGGTCAGCCCCAGCATTTT
TRBV13,-,-,TRBJ2-7,CASSLAVGDIPYEQYF,TGTGCCAGCAGCTTAGCGGTTGGGGACATACCCTACGAGCAGTACTTC
TRBV11-2,-,TRBD2,TRBJ2-1,CASSLELAGGPHNEQFF,TGTGCCAGCAGCTTAGAGCTAGCGGGGGGGCCCCACAATGAGCAGTTCTTC
TRBV19,-,TRBD1,TRBJ2-7,CASSIGTGGDEQYF,TGTGCCAGTAGCATCGGGACAGGGGGGGACGAGCAGTACTTC
TRBV29-1,once,TRBD2,TRBJ2-3,CSVDLAGGSTDTQYF,TGCAGCGTTGACCTAGCGGGGGGCAGCACAGATACGCAGTATTTT
TRBV9,-,-,TRBJ2-3,CASSVARFDAQYF,TGTGCCAGCAGCGTAGCAAGGTTCGATGCGCAGTATTTT
TRBV7-3,-,TRBD2,TRBJ2-5,CASSPVGGGQETQYF,TGTGCCAGCAGCCCCGTCGGGGGGGGACAAGAGACCCAGTACTTC
TRBV9,-,-,TRBJ2-1,CASSAGEPHNEQFF,TGTGCCAGCAGCGCTGGGGAACCCCACAATGAGCAGTTCTTC
TRBV2,-,-,TRBJ2-5,CASIKLSGGLETQYF,TGTGCCAGCATTAAATTGAGCGGAGGACTGGAGACCCAGTACTTC
TRBV5-4,-,-,TRBJ1-6,CASSLDRVNSPLHF,TGTGCCAGCAGCTTGGACAGGGTGAATTCACCCCTCCACTTT
TRBV4-1,-,TRBD1,TRBJ1-1,CASSQHPLRTGGGLAAFF,TGCGCCAGCAGCCAACACCCCCTACGGACAGGGGGCGGGTTGGCAGCTTTCTTT
TRBV10-2,once,TRBD1,TRBJ1-2,CASSSGTELGYTF,TGCGCCAGCAGCTCCGGGACAGAATTGGGCTACACCTTC
TRBV9,-,-,TRBJ2-2,CASSGASATGELFF,TGTGCCAGCAGCGGGGCTAGCGCCACCGGGGAGCTGTTTTTT
TRBV9,medium-sized,-,TRBJ2-7,CASSVGSGSYEQYF,TGTGCCAGCAGCGTAGGATCAGGCTCCTACGAGCAGTACTTC
TRBV6-5,-,TRBD1,TRBJ2-7,CASSYSRTGIYEQYF,TGTGCCAGCAGTTACTCGAGGACAGGTATCTACGAGCAGTACTTC
TRBV2,-,-,TRBJ2-7,CAINTGSTYEQYF,TGTGCCATAAACACCGGGTCCACCTACGAGCAGTACTTC
TRBV5-1,-,-,TRBJ2-7,CASSLAPNEQYF,TGCGCCAGCAGCTTAGCGCCCAACGAGCAGTACTTC
TRBV27,-,TRBD2,TRBJ2-7,CASSLGRAANEQYF,TGTGCCAGCAGTCTCGGGAGGGCGGCCAACGAGCAGTACTTC
TRBV7-2,-,TRBD2,TRBJ2-7,CASSPLAGGTYEQYF,TGTGCCAGCAGCCCTCTAGCGGGGGGTACCTACGAGCAGTACTTC
TRBV5-1,-,-,TRBJ2-1,CASSLLPGGGEQFF,TGCGCCAGCAGCTTGTTGCCGGGGGGCGGGGAGCAGTTCTTC
TRBV6-1,-,-,TRBJ2-7,CASSEVGVRYEQYF,TGTGCCAGCAGTGAAGTGGGGGTGCGGTACGAGCAGTACTTC
TRBV7-9,-,-,TRBJ2-5,CASSQGLETQYF,TGTGCCAGCAGCCAAGGGTTAGAGACCCAGTACTTC
TRBV12-5,-,-,TRBJ2-7,CASGFVGDEQYF,TGTGCTAGTGGTTTCGTAGGGGACGAGCAGTACTTC
TRBV21-1,-,-,TRBJ2-5,CASSHAGAQETQYF,TGTGCCAGCAGTCACGCGGGGGCCCAAGAGACCCAGTACTTC
TRBV25-1,once,TRBD1,TRBJ1-1,CASSVYRGLETEAFF,TGTGCCAGCAGTGTGTACAGGGGGCTAGAGACTGAAGCTTTCTTT
TRBV13,-,TRBD1,TRBJ2-6,CASSLKTGGAGANVLTF,TGTGCCAGCAGCCTCAAGACAGGGGGCGCTGGGGCCAACGTCCTGACTTTC
TRBV6-1,once,-,TRBJ1-1,CASSTQGGLNTEAFF,TGTGCCAGCAGTACCCAGGGTGGATTGAACACTGAAGCTTTCTTT
TRBV11-2,once,-,TRBJ2-3,CASSSRHDSTDTQYF,TGTGCCAGCAGCTCCCGACATGACAGCACAGATACGCAGTATTTT
TRBV7-9,-,-,TRBJ1-2,CASSLGLGGTYGYTF,TGTGCCAGCAGCTTAGGATTAGGGGGGACCTATGGCTACACCTTC
TRBV7-3,-,-,TRBJ1-2,CASVPGANPGSQLGCAF,TGTGCCAGCGTTCCCGGGGCTAACCCCGGTTCCCAACTAGGCTGCGCCTTC
TRBV6-4,few,TRBD2,TRBJ2-3,CASSGAGGATDTQYF,TGTGCCAGCAGTGGAGCGGGGGGAGCCACAGATACGCAGTATTTT
TRBV4-1,-,TRBD2,TRBJ2-1,CASSFIAGGPNEQFF,TGCGCCAGCAGCTTCATAGCGGGGGGGCCGAATGAGCAGTTCTTC
TRBV5-4,-,-,TRBJ2-1,CASSFREDEQFF,TGTGCCAGCAGCTTCAGGGAGGATGAGCAGTTCTTC
TRBV11-2,-,TRBD1,TRBJ1-2,CASSFPDRGYSGYTF,TGTGCCAGCAGCTTTCCCGACAGGGGTTACTCTGGCTACACCTTC
TRBV10-2,-,TRBD2,TRBJ2-1,CASSESPGGYNEQFF,TGCGCCAGCAGTGAGTCGCCGGGGGGATACAATGAGCAGTTCTTC
TRBV12-5,-,TRBD1,TRBJ1-5,CASGPGQGAGQPQHF,TGTGCTAGTGGGCCGGGACAGGGGGCCGGGCAGCCCCAGCATTTT
TRBV15,-,TRBD2,TRBJ2-1,CATSRDQAGGQYNEQFF,TGTGCCACCAGCAGAGATCAGGCGGGGGGGCAATACAATGAGCAGTTCTTC
TRBV5-4,-,TRBD2,TRBJ2-7,CASSPGLALHEQYF,TGTGCCAGCAGCCCTGGACTAGCGCTCCACGAGCAGTACTTC
TRBV19,once,-,TRBJ1-2,CASTEGGRNGYTF,TGTGCCAGTACCGAAGGGGGGAGGAATGGCTACACCTTC